These T cell receptor beta chains were read from a single sample in a study of glioma-infiltrating T cells. TCRdb passed the multiplex PCR reads through MiXCR, listing each CDR3 protein once. The data contain 100,000 to 150,000 distinct CDR3 sequences, under 30% of them seen just once; the ten biggest clones take up under 35%. Sequencing was carried out using glioma tissue, nonneoplastic brain tissue, or PBMCs (not recorded which). These receptors were taken from a human donor with low-grade glioma or glioblastoma, undergoing nonglioma brain surgery, or in good health (not recorded which). Each CDR3 is given with its conserved first and last residue. D genes are given only for firm matches. Clone size is given for some rows only: seen once, a few or many times, or a class if the clone is expanded.

v_call: TRBV27; d_call: .; clone_size: few; j_call: TRBJ1-3; cdr3_aa: CASSLGVTGNTIYF; cdr3_nt: TGTGCCAGCAGTCTCGGGGTTACTGGAAACACCATATATTTT
v_call: TRBV24-1; d_call: .; clone_size: .; j_call: TRBJ1-5; cdr3_aa: CATSGEKTGIYQPQHF; cdr3_nt: TGTGCCACCAGTGGGGAGAAGACAGGAATCTATCAGCCCCAGCATTTT
v_call: TRBV24-1; d_call: .; clone_size: .; j_call: TRBJ1-2; cdr3_aa: CATSDPQVNYGYTF; cdr3_nt: TGTGCCACCAGTGATCCACAGGTTAACTATGGCTACACCTTC
v_call: TRBV6-6; d_call: .; clone_size: many; j_call: TRBJ1-1; cdr3_aa: CASSYDAESTEAFF; cdr3_nt: TGTGCCAGCAGTTACGATGCGGAGAGCACTGAAGCTTTCTTT
v_call: TRBV25-1; d_call: .; clone_size: many; j_call: TRBJ2-3; cdr3_aa: CASSELVLGRTQYF; cdr3_nt: TGTGCCAGCAGTGAATTGGTTCTGGGGAGGACGCAGTATTTT
v_call: TRBV12-3/TRBV12-4; d_call: .; clone_size: .; j_call: TRBJ2-1; cdr3_aa: CASSLIMRYDNEQFF; cdr3_nt: TGTGCCAGCAGTTTAATAATGAGGTACGACAATGAGCAGTTCTTC
v_call: TRBV7-3; d_call: TRBD1; clone_size: few; j_call: TRBJ1-1; cdr3_aa: CASSPQDRVGTEAFF; cdr3_nt: TGTGCCAGCAGCCCACAAGACAGGGTGGGCACTGAAGCTTTCTTT
v_call: TRBV7-9; d_call: TRBD1; clone_size: many; j_call: TRBJ1-1; cdr3_aa: CASSLGTAIVEAFF; cdr3_nt: TGTGCCAGCAGCTTGGGGACAGCAATCGTGGAAGCTTTCTTT
v_call: TRBV20-1; d_call: .; clone_size: many; j_call: TRBJ2-2; cdr3_aa: CSAIHSTGTGELFF; cdr3_nt: TGCAGTGCAATACACTCAACAGGGACCGGGGAGCTGTTTTTT
v_call: TRBV29-1; d_call: .; clone_size: few; j_call: TRBJ2-3; cdr3_aa: CSPFRGPDTQYF; cdr3_nt: TGCAGCCCTTTCAGGGGTCCAGATACGCAGTATTTT
v_call: TRBV7-2; d_call: .; clone_size: many; j_call: TRBJ1-1; cdr3_aa: CASSLWQNTEAFF; cdr3_nt: TGTGCCAGCAGCTTATGGCAGAACACTGAAGCTTTCTTT
v_call: TRBV27; d_call: .; clone_size: .; j_call: TRBJ2-1; cdr3_aa: CASSLFTGDNGQFF; cdr3_nt: TGTGCCAGCAGTTTATTTACAGGAGACAATGGGCAGTTCTTC
v_call: TRBV7-3; d_call: .; clone_size: few; j_call: TRBJ2-1; cdr3_aa: CASSLEPSYNEQFF; cdr3_nt: TGTGCCAGCAGCCTCGAACCCTCCTACAATGAGCAGTTCTTC
v_call: TRBV4-1; d_call: .; clone_size: .; j_call: TRBJ2-3; cdr3_aa: CASSQVAEDTQYF; cdr3_nt: TGCGCCAGCAGCCAAGTGGCAGAAGATACGCAGTATTTT
v_call: TRBV19; d_call: TRBD1; clone_size: few; j_call: TRBJ1-6; cdr3_aa: CASSNRDSHSPLHF; cdr3_nt: TGTGCCAGTAGTAACCGGGACAGCCATTCACCCCTCCACTTT